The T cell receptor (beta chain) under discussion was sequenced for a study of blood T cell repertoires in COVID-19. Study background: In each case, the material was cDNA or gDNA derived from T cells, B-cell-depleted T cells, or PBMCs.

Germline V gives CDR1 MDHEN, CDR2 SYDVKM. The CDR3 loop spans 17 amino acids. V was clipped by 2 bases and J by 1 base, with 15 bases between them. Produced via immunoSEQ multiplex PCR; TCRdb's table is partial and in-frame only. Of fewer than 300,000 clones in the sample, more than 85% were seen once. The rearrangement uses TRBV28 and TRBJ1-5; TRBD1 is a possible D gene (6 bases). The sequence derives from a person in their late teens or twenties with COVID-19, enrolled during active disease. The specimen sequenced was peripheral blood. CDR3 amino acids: CASSLGSGGYSNQPQHF. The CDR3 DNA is TGTGCCAGCAGTTTAGGGTCTGGGGGCTACAGCAATCAGCCCCAGCATTTT.